The rows below give T cell receptor beta chains drawn from one sample of a study of blood T cell repertoires in COVID-19. TCRdb's copy holds only in-frame clones and misses some; the assay was immunoSEQ multiplex PCR. Of about 98,000 clones in the sample, about 81% were seen once. Specimen: peripheral blood. Receptors originate from a man aged 70-80 years with acute or convalescent COVID-19. Each CDR3 is given with its conserved first and last residue. Where a row states a size, it is once, few, many or the class of an expanded clone; other rows omit it.

>NA|TRBJ1-4|TRBV3-1/TRBV3-2
CASSRKFGQGINEKLFF
>few|TRBJ1-2|TRBV2
CASLIGRGTFYGYTF
>NA|TRBJ2-6|TRBV7-3
CASSSLGTSGRSGANVLTF
>NA|TRBJ1-4|TRBV6-5
CASSYSTAGMEKLFF
>few|TRBJ2-7|TRBV15
CATSRDSIRLAGSKEQYF
>NA|TRBJ2-1|TRBV19
CASSIEGASGSVAEQFF
>NA|TRBJ1-5|TRBV18
CASSPRTGGPWVGNQPQHF
>NA|TRBJ2-1|TRBV5-5
CASSESSSYNEQFF
>NA|TRBJ2-7|TRBV9
CASSLWTSGDPYEQYF
>NA|TRBJ2-7|TRBV7-2
CASSAISTGSSYEQYF
>NA|TRBJ1-5|TRBV19
CASRDPAGQPQHF
>NA|TRBJ2-7|TRBV9
CASSGGLAGGAYEQYF
>NA|TRBJ2-5|TRBV5-4
CASSRDRGRETQYF
>NA|TRBJ1-5|TRBV6-5
CASSYRRGGQPQHF
>NA|TRBJ1-6|TRBV19
CASSAPDRGYNSPLHF
>NA|TRBJ2-7|TRBV28
CASKGQGIDEQYF
>NA|TRBJ1-2|TRBV6-1
CASSEGEGRDYGYTF
>NA|TRBJ2-5|TRBV9
CASSVEPMIRQETQYF
>NA|TRBJ2-2|TRBV10-2
CASAGTEGGELFF
>NA|TRBJ2-2|TRBV27
CASSLYATAITGELFF
>NA|TRBJ2-3|TRBV6-4
CASSEGQASTDTQYF
>NA|TRBJ2-3|TRBV5-4
CASPPGPGQGTDTQYF
>NA|TRBJ2-3|TRBV19
CATHPGGGQTDTQYF
>NA|TRBJ2-1|TRBV11-3
CASSSGLAREEQFF
>few|TRBJ2-3|TRBV3-1/TRBV3-2
CASSPEGGRSDTQYF
>NA|TRBJ2-7|TRBV6-5
CASSTTSGRAWEQYF
>NA|TRBJ2-3|TRBV9
CASSARGTDTQYF
>NA|TRBJ2-7|TRBV6-5
CASSQDNGTTYEQYF
>NA|TRBJ2-6|TRBV18
CASSPTSGSWVTGANVLTF
>NA|TRBJ2-6|TRBV15
CATSREAGVGTGANVLTF
>NA|TRBJ2-1|TRBV11-2
CASSAPGQGVYEQFF
>few|TRBJ2-1|TRBV5-6
CASSWGLESYNEQFF
>NA|TRBJ1-4|TRBV20-1
CSASGGAGINEKLFF
>NA|TRBJ1-3|TRBV28
CASSLSGVRDGNTIYF
>NA|TRBJ2-7|TRBV6-6
CASSYPSREQYF
>NA|TRBJ2-5|TRBV19
CASSIYRQGQETQYF
>NA|TRBJ2-5|TRBV5-4
CASSLPQETQYF